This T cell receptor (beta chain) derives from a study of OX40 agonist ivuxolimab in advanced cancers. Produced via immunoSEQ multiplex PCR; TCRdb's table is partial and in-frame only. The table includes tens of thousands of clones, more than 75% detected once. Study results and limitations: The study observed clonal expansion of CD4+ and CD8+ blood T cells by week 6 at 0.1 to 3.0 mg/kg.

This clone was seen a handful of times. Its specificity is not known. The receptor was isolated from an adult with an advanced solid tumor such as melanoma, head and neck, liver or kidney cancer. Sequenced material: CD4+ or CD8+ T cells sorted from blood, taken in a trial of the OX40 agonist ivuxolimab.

The CDR3 here is CASSPGGSGANVLTF. CDR3 nucleotides: TGTGCCAGCTCACCCGGGGGGTCTGGGGCCAACGTCCTGACTTTC. The rearrangement links TRBV18 to TRBJ2-6; 7 nucleotides line up with TRBD2. V dropped 3 bases and J dropped 1; count of bases not matched to a gene: 0. CDR3 length equals 15 residues. Germline assignment: CDR1 KGHSH and CDR2 LQKENI.